Included here is one T cell receptor (beta chain) sequence, with context. Antigen: not known. The CDR3 covers 13 residues. Looked up from germline, CDR1 is SGHNT and CDR2 is YENEEA. V was shortened by 1 base and J by 3 bases, with 7 bases between the two germline ends. This specimen comes from a study of OX40 agonist ivuxolimab in advanced cancers. Notes on the study in general: In the 0.1-3.0 mg/kg groups, partial responders showed among the lowest expansion.

TCRdb keeps only in-frame clones here, not all; method: immunoSEQ multiplex PCR. Of 60,000 to 85,000 clones listed, about nine tenths were seen once; the top ten hold roughly 4%. The chain joins TRBV11-3 to TRBJ2-7; tentatively, D is TRBD2 (6 bases). The source material was CD4+ or CD8+ T cells sorted from blood, sampled in a trial of the OX40 agonist ivuxolimab. The receptor was derived from an adult with an advanced solid tumor such as melanoma, head and neck, liver or kidney cancer. Written as DNA, the CDR3 is TGTGCCAGCAGCTTAGTGGGAGGCTACGAGCAGTACTTC. It codes for CASSLVGGYEQYF.